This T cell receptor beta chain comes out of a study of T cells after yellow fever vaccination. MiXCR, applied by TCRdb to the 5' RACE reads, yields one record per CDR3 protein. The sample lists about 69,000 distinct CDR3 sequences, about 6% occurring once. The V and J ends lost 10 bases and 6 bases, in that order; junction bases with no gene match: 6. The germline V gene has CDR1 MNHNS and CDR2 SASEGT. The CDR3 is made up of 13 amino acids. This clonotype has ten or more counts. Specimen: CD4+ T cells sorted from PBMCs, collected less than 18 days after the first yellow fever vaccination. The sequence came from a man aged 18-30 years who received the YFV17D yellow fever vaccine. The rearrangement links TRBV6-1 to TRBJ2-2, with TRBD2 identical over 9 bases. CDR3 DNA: TGTGCCACCATAGGACTAGCGCCCGGGGAGCTGTTTTTT. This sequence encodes CATIGLAPGELFF.